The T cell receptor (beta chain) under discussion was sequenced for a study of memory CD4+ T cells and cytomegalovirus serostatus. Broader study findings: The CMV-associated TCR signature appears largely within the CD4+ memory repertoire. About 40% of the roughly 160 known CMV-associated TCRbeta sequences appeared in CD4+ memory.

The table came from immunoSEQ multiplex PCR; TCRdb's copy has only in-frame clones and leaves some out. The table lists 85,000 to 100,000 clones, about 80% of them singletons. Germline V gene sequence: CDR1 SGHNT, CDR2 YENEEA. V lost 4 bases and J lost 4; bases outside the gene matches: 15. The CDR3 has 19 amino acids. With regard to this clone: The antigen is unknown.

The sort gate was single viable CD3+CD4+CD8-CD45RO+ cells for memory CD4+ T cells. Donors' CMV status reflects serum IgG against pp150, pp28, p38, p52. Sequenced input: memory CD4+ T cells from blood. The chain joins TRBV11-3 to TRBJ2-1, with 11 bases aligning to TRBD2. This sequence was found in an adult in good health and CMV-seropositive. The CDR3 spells CASSSTSGSAWGTYNEQFF. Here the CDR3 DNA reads TGTGCCAGCAGCTCCACTAGCGGGAGCGCATGGGGGACATACAATGAGCAGTTCTTC. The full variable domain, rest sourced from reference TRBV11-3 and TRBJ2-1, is EAGVVQSPRYKIIEKKQPVAFWCNPISGHNTLYWYLQNLGQGPELLIRYENEEAVDDSQLPKDRFSAERLKGVDSTLKIQPAELGDSAVYLCASSSTSGSAWGTYNEQFFGPGTRLTVL.